This entry lists 21 T cell receptor beta chains sequenced from one sample in a study of shared clonotypes between healthy human individuals. Repertoires were generated with immunoSEQ multiplex PCR, while TCRdb's copy carries only in-frame clones and drops some. The sample includes 2 million or so clones, 85% to 95% seen only once; the top ten take 0.13%. The sequencing input was naive CD4+ T cells sorted from blood. Indicated subset: CD45RA+ positively selected. The receptors come from a man aged 18 to 29 in good health.

The chain carries TRBV2 and TRBJ2-3, with a tentative D call TRBD2 (5 bases). CDR1 SNHLY and CDR2 FYNNEI come from the germline V gene. V shed 6 bases and J shed 1 base, with 8 bases lying between them. The CDR3 totals 13 residues. CDR3 sequence (DNA): TGTGCCAGCAGCCCGAGGGGCACAGATACGCAGTATTTT. It codes for CASSPRGTDTQYF.

The chain employs TRBV5-1 and TRBJ2-3, with D possibly TRBD2 on 6 matching bases. This CDR3 comprises 19 residues. V lost 1 base to trimming and J lost 2 bases, with 23 bases between them. The germline CDR1 and CDR2 sequences are SGHRS and YFSETQ. CDR3 sequence: CASSLLVGPRGTSTDTQYF. The CDR3 nucleotides read TGCGCCAGCAGCTTGCTGGTGGGACCCCGGGGGACTTCCACAGATACGCAGTATTTT.

The rearrangement uses TRBV6-6 and TRBJ2-7; D assignment may be TRBD1 or TRBD2 (6 bases each). There are 15 residues in the CDR3. V shed 11 bases and J shed 6 bases, with 26 bases lying between them. The germline V gene has CDR1 MNHNY and CDR2 SVGAGI (reference sequence). The CDR3 sequence is CAYPGGSHPLGEQYF. CDR3 bases: TGTGCCTACCCCGGGGGCAGCCATCCACTCGGCGAGCAGTACTTC.

Details on this clone: Other nucleotide sequences in the sample specify the same CDR3. The chain uses TRBV5-1 and TRBJ1-3; D gene unclear. This CDR3 is 13 amino acids long. V was clipped by 4 bases and J by 1 base, with 6 bases between them. Germline assignment: CDR1 SGHRS and CDR2 YFSETQ. The CDR3 here is CASSEGSGNTIYF. The CDR3 nucleotides are TGCGCCAGCAGCGAGGGATCTGGAAACACCATATATTTT.

The chain carries TRBV28 and TRBJ2-3; 7 bases fit TRBD2. V shed 10 bases, J shed 1 base, and the junction held 2 bases outside the gene matches. Germline V CDR1 and CDR2: MDHEN, SYDVKM. The CDR3 is 12 residues long. The CDR3 reads CAIRGGTDTQYF. CDR3 sequence (DNA): TGTGCCATCCGGGGGGGCACAGATACGCAGTATTTT.

The chain is built from TRBV5-1 and TRBJ1-1, with 8 bases that match TRBD1. Trimming cost V 3 bases and J 4 bases; bases outside gene matches: 2. CDR3 length equals 13 residues. Germline V gene data show CDR1 as SGHRS and CDR2 as YFSETQ. The CDR3 sequence: CASSWTGSTEAFF. The DNA for the CDR3 is TGCGCCAGCAGCTGGACAGGGAGCACTGAAGCTTTCTTT.

The chain combines TRBV6-1 with TRBJ2-2; 9 bases are shared with TRBD2. The germline V gene has CDR1 MNHNS and CDR2 SASEGT. The CDR3 spans 14 residues. Losses at the gene ends were 7 bases for V and 4 bases for J; bases not matched to a gene: 4. CDR3 region: CASIRGGGTGELFF. The CDR3 bases are TGTGCCAGCATTCGCGGGGGGGGCACCGGGGAGCTGTTTTTT.

The J gene is TRBJ2-1, the V gene TRBV5-4, with 9 bases identical to TRBD2. The CDR3 consists of 16 residues. Germline values: CDR1 SGHNT, CDR2 YYREEE (reference sequence). Unmatched junction bases numbered 11, after V lost 5 bases and J lost 5 bases. In DNA, the CDR3 is TGTGCCAGCAGTTCGCTCGGCCTAGCGGGGAACAATGAGCAGTTCTTC. It specifies CASSSLGLAGNNEQFF.

The chain is built from TRBV5-1 and TRBJ1-4; maybe TRBD1 (6 bases). This CDR3 contains 15 residues. Deletions cut 0 bases from V and 3 bases from J, with 9 bases between. CDR1 SGHRS and CDR2 YFSETQ come from the germline V gene. CDR3 in DNA: TGCGCCAGCAGCTTGGGGGGGCTGGCTAATGAAAAACTGTTTTTT. Translation: CASSLGGLANEKLFF.

This clone has just a few counts. This may come from a read error, since a much larger clone is one base off. Other DNA sequences in this sample translate to the same CDR3. The CDR3 here is CASSSSYEQYF. For the CDR3, the DNA is TGTGCCAGCAGCTCCTCCTACGAGCAGTACTTC. V usage is TRBV5-4 and J usage is TRBJ2-7; D gene unclear. The germline gives CDR1 SGHNT, CDR2 YYREEE (reference sequence). V shed 3 bases and J shed 0 bases, with 1 base lying between them. The CDR3 is made up of 11 amino acids.

The V gene is TRBV27, the J gene TRBJ1-1; TRBD1 agrees at 8 bases. Germline V gives CDR1 MNHEY, CDR2 SMNVEV (reference sequence). The V segment lost 0 bases and the J segment 2 bases; nucleotides outside the gene matches: 2. The length of the CDR3 is 15 residues. The CDR3 nucleotides read TGTGCCAGCAGTTTATCGGGACAGGTCAACACTGAAGCTTTCTTT. Its protein is CASSLSGQVNTEAFF.

The genes are TRBV5-1 and TRBJ2-7; TRBD1 or TRBD2 may be the D gene (6 bases each). Germline CDR1 reads SGHRS; CDR2 reads YFSETQ. The CDR3 extends over 14 amino acids. V dropped 4 bases and J dropped 3 bases, with 14 bases sitting between them. In DNA, the CDR3 is TGCGCCAGCAGCCTGGGGGGACACTTCTACGAGCAGTACTTC. This codes for CASSLGGHFYEQYF.

The chain employs TRBV9 and TRBJ2-7; 7 nucleotides match TRBD2. The CDR3 contains 14 residues. V gave up 1 base and J gave up 2 bases; unmatched junction bases: 3. From germline, CDR1 is SGDLS and CDR2 YYNGEE. The CDR3 reads CASSVSREAYEQYF. As DNA, the CDR3 is TGTGCCAGCAGCGTAAGCCGGGAGGCCTACGAGCAGTACTTC.

The chain is built from TRBV28 and TRBJ2-5, with D possibly TRBD2 on 5 matching bases. This CDR3 has 14 residues. CDR1 and CDR2 from the germline V gene are MDHEN and SYDVKM. The germline V and J ends were trimmed by 2 bases and 7 bases, with 14 bases remaining between them. The CDR3 nucleotides are TGTGCCAGCAGTTTAGGCGCTAGCTCCGGGACCCAGTACTTC. It specifies CASSLGASSGTQYF.

The chain recombines TRBV9 with TRBJ2-3; D call uncertain. Germline V gene data show CDR1 as SGDLS and CDR2 as YYNGEE. The germline V and J ends were trimmed by 1 base and 4 bases, with 7 bases remaining between them. This CDR3 region has 13 residues. CDR3 loop: CASSVIVSDTQYF. The CDR3 bases are TGTGCCAGCAGCGTAATAGTGTCAGATACGCAGTATTTT. The full variable domain, in which reference TRBV9 and TRBJ2-3 provide the parts outside the CDR3, is DSGVTQTPKHLITATGQRVTLRCSPRSGDLSVYWYQQSLDQGLQFLIQYYNGEERAKGNILERFSAQQFPDLHSELNLSSLELGDSALYFCASSVIVSDTQYFGPGTRLTVL.

With regard to this clone: The identical CDR3 is also encoded by other nucleotide sequences in the sample. This rearrangement joins TRBV7-9 to TRBJ1-5; perhaps TRBD1 as D (5 bases). In germline, CDR1 is SEHNR, CDR2 FQNEAQ (reference sequence). Deletions cut 5 bases from V and 2 bases from J, with 7 bases between. The CDR3 covers 13 residues. The chain's CDR3 is CASSRDGNQPQHF. The CDR3 coding sequence is TGTGCCAGCAGCCGGGACGGCAATCAGCCCCAGCATTTT.

The V and J genes are TRBV19 and TRBJ1-5, with D possibly matching TRBD1 (6 bases). Germline-derived CDR1 and CDR2 are LNHDA and SQIVND (reference sequence). The V and J ends lost 6 bases and 3 bases respectively, with 9 bases between them. The length of the CDR3 is 13 residues. The CDR3 DNA is TGTGCCAGTAGGCCGGGACACAATCAGCCCCAGCATTTT. Encoded protein: CASRPGHNQPQHF.

This chain uses TRBV5-1 with TRBJ1-2; 7 bases agree with TRBD1. This CDR3 has 14 amino acids. Looked up from germline, CDR1 is SGHRS and CDR2 is YFSETQ. With 4 bases clipped from V and 4 bases from J, the junction kept 7 bases outside the gene matches. The CDR3 spells CASSEGGTGYGYTF. The CDR3 nucleotides read TGCGCCAGCAGCGAAGGGGGCACCGGCTATGGCTACACCTTC. Based on the CDR3 plus reference TRBV5-1 and TRBJ1-2, the full variable domain is KAGVTQTPRYLIKTRGQQVTLSCSPISGHRSVSWYQQTPGQGLQFLFEYFSETQRNKGNFPGRFSGRQFSNSRSEMNVSTLELGDSALYLCASSEGGTGYGYTFGSGTRLTVV.

This chain uses TRBV5-1 with TRBJ2-7; 7 bases align to TRBD1. V lost 4 bases to trimming and J lost 3 bases; unmatched junction nucleotides: 10. CDR3 length: 15 amino acids. Germline values: CDR1 SGHRS, CDR2 YFSETQ. The CDR3 sequence is CASSRIGGEGYEQYF. The CDR3 DNA is TGCGCCAGCAGCAGAATAGGGGGCGAGGGCTACGAGCAGTACTTC.

V gene TRBV6-5 combines with J gene TRBJ1-1; D remains ambiguous. Germline CDR1 reads MNHEY; CDR2 reads SVGAGI. The CDR3 sequence is 15 residues long. Trimming removed 5 bases at V and 0 bases at J, with 13 bases between. The CDR3 loop reads CASSGRKIMNTEAFF. The CDR3 DNA follows: TGTGCCAGCAGTGGACGGAAAATCATGAACACTGAAGCTTTCTTT.

Points on this clone: Other DNA sequences in this specimen translate into the identical CDR3. The chain has TRBV7-9 and TRBJ1-4; D is unclear. Germline V CDR1 and CDR2: SEHNR, FQNEAQ (reference sequence). V dropped 5 bases and J dropped 5 bases, with 9 bases sitting between them. This CDR3 comprises 13 residues. CDR3: CASSRGPNEKLFF. The CDR3 coding sequence is TGTGCCAGCAGCCGAGGCCCCAATGAAAAACTGTTTTTT.